This T cell receptor beta chain derives from a study of control samples from healthy donors and cancer patients. This CDR3 has 14 residues. Between the trimmed V and J ends, which lost 3 bases and 2 bases, there was a span of 11 bases. Germline CDR1 reads SGHTS; CDR2 reads YDEGEE. Sequenced by immunoSEQ multiplex PCR; TCRdb stores in-frame clones only, minus some. The sample has about 45,000 clones; 75% to 95% are singletons. Sequencing was done on a sample of PBMCs. The clonotype originates from a woman in her thirties or forties with head and neck cancer. The J gene is TRBJ1-1, the V gene TRBV5-8; perhaps TRBD1 as D (6 bases). The CDR3 DNA is TGTGCCAGCAGCTCGGACAGCTTAAACACTGAAGCTTTCTTT. It encodes CASSSDSLNTEAFF. The variable domain in full, completed from reference TRBV5-8 and TRBJ1-1, reads EAGVTQSPTHLIKTRGQQATLRCSPISGHTSVYWYQQALGLGLQFLLWYDEGEERNRGNFPPRFSGRQFPNYSSELNVNALELEDSALYLCASSSDSLNTEAFFGQGTRLTVV.